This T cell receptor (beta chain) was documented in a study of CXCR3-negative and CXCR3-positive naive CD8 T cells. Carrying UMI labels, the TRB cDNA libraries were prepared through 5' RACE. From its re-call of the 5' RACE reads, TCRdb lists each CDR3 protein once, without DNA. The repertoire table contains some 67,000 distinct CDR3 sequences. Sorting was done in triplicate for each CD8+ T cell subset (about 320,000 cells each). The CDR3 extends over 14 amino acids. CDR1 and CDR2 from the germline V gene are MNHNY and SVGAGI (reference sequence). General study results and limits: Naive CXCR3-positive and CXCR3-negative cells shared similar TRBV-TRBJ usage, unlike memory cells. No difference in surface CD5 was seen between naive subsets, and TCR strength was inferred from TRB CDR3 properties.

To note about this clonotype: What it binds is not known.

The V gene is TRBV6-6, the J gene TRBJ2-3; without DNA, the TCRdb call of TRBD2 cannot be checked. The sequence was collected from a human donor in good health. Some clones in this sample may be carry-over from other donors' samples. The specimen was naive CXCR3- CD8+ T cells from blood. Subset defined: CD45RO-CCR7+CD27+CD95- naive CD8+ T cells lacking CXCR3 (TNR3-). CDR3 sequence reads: CASSYSSGSDTQYF.